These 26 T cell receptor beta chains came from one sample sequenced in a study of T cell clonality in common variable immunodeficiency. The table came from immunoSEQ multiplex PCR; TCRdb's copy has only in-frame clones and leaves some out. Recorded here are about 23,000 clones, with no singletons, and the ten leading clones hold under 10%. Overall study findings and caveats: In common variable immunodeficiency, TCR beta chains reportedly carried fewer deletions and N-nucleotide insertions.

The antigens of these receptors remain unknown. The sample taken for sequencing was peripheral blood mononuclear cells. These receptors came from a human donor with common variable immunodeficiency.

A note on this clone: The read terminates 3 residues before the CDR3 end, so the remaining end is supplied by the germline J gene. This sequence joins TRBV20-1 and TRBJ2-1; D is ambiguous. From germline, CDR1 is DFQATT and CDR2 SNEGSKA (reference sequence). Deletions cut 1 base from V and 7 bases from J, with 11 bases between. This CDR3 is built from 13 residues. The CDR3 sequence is CSARVASRNEQFF. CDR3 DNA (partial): TGCAGTGCTAGAGTGGCTAGTAGGAATGAG.

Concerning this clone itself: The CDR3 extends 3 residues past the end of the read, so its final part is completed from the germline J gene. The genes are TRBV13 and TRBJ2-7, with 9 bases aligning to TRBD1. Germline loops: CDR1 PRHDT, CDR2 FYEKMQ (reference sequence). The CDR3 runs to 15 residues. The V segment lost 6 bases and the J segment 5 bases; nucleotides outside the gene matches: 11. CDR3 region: CASSRDPGQGNEQYF. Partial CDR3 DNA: TGTGCCAGCAGTCGTGATCCGGGACAGGGAAACGAG.

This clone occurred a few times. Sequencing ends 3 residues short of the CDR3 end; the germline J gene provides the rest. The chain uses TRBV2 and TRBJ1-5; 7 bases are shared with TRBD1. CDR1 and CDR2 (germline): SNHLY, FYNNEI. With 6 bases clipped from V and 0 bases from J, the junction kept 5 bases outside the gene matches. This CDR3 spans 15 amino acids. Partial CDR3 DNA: TGTGCCAGCAGCTTACAGGGGCCTAGCAATCAGCCC. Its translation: CASSLQGPSNQP. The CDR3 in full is CASSLQGPSNQPQHF.

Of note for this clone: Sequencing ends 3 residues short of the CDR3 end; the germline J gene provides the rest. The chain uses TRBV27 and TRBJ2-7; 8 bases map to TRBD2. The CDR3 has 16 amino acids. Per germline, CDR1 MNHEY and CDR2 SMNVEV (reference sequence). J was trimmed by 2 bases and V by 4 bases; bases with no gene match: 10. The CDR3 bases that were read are TGTGCCAGCAGTTCCGTATCGGCGGGGGGCACCTACGAG. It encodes CASSSVSAGGTYE. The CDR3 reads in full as CASSSVSAGGTYEQYF.

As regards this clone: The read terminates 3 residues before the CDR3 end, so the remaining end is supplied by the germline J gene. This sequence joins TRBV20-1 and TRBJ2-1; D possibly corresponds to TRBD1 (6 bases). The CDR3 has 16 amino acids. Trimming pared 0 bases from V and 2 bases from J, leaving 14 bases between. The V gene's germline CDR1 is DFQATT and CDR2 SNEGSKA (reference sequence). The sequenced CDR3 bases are TGCAGTGCTAGAGATCAGGGGAGAAGTCCCTACAATGAG. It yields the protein CSARDQGRSPYNE. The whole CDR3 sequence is CSARDQGRSPYNEQFF.

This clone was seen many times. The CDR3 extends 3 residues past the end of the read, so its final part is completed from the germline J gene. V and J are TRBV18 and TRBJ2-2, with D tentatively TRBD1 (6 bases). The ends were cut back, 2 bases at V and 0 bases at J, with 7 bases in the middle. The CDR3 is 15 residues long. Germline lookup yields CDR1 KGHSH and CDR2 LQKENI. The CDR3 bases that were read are TGTGCCAGCTCACCAAGGACAGCGAACACCGGGGAG. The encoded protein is CASSPRTANTGE. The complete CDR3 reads CASSPRTANTGELFF.

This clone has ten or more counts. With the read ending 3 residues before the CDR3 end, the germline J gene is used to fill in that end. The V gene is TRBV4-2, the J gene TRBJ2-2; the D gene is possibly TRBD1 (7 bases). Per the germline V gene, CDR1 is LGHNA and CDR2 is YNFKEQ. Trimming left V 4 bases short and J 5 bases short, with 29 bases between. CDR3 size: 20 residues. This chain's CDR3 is CASSPLRDRKFGTQTGELFF. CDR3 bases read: TGTGCCAGCAGCCCCCTGAGGGACAGAAAGTTTGGGACTCAAACCGGGGAG.

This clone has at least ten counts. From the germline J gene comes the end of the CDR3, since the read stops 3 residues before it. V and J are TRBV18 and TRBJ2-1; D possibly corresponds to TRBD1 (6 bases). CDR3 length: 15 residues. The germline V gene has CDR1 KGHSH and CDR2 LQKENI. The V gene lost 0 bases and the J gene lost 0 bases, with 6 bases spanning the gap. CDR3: CASSPPDSSYNEQFF. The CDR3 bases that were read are TGTGCCAGCTCACCACCGGACAGCTCCTACAATGAG.

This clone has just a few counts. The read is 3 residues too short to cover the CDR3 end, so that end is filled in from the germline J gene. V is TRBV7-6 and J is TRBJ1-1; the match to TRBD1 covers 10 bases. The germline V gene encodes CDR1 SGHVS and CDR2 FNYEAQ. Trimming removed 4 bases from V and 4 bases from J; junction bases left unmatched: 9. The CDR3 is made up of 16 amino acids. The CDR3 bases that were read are TGTGCCAGCAGCTCTTCATCCGGGACAGGGGTCACTGAA. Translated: CASSSSSGTGVTE. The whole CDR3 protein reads CASSSSSGTGVTEAFF.

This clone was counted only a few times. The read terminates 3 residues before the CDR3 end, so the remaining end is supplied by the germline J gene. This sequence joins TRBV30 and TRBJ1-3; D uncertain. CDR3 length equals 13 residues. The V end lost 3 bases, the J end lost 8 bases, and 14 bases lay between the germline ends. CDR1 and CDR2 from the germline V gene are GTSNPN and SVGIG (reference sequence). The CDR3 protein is CAWSRTRRDTIYF. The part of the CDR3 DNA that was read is TGTGCCTGGAGCCGTACTAGGCGGGACACC. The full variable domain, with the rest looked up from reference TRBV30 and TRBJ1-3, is SQTIHQWPATLVQPVGSPLSLECTVEGTSNPNLYWYRQAAGRGLQLLFYSVGIGQISSEVPQNLSASRPQDRQFILSSKKLLLSDSGFYLCAWSRTRRDTIYFGEGSWLTVV.

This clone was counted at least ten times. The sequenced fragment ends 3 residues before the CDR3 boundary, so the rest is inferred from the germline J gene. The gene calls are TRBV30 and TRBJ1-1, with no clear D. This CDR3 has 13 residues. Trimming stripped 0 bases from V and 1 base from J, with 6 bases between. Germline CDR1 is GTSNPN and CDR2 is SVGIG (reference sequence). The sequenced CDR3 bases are TGTGCCTGGAGTGTACAGAAGAACACTGAA. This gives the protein CAWSVQKNTE. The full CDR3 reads CAWSVQKNTEAFF.

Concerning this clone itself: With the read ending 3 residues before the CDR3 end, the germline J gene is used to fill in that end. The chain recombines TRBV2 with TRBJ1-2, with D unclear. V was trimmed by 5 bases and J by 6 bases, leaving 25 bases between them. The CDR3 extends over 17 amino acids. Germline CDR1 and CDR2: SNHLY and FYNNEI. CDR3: CASSKERMPNMSNGYTF. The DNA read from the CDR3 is TGTGCCAGCAGTAAAGAGAGAATGCCCAATATGTCTAATGGC. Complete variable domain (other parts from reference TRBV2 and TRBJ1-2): EPEVTQTPSHQVTQMGQEVILRCVPISNHLYFYWYRQILGQKVEFLVSFYNNEISEKSEIFDDQFSVERPDGSNFTLKIRSTKLEDSAMYFCASSKERMPNMSNGYTFGSGTRLTVV.

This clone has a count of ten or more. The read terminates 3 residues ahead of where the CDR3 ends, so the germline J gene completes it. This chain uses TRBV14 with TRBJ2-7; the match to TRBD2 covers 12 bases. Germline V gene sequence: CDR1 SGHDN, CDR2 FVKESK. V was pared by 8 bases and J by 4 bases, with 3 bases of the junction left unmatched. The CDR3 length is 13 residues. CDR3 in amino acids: CASGLAGRYEQYF. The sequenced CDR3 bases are TGTGCCAGCGGACTAGCGGGGAGGTACGAG.

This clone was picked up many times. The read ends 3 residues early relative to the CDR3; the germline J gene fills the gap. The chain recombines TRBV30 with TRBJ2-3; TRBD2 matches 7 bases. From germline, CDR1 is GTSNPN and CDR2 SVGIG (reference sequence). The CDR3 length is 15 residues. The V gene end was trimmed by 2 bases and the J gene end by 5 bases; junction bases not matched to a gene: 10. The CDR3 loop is CAWSTWGGKQDTQYF. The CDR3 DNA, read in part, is TGTGCCTGGAGTACCTGGGGGGGTAAGCAAGATACG.

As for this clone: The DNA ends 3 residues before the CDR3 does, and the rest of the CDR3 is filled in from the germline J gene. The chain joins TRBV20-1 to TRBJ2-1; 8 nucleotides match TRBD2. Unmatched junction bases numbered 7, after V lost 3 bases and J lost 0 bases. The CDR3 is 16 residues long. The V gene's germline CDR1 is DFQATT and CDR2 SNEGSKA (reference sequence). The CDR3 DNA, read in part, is TGCAGTGCTAGGGCACTAGCGGTAAGCTCCTACAATGAG. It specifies CSARALAVSSYNE. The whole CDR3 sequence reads CSARALAVSSYNEQFF.

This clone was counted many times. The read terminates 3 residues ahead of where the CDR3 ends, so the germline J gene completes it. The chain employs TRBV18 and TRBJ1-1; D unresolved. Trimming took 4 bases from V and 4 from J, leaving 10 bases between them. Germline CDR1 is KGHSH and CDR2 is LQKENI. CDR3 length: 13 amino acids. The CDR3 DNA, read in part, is TGTGCCAGCTCACAGGGCGCGGGCACTGAA. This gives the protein CASSQGAGTE. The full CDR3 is CASSQGAGTEAFF.

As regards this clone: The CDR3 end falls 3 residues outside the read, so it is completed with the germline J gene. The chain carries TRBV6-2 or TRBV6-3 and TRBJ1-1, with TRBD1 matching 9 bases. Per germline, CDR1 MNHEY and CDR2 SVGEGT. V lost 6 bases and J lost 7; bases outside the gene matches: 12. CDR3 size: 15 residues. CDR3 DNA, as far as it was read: TGTGCCAGCAGCTCGCCGGGACAGGGAGGGAATGAA. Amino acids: CASSSPGQGGNE. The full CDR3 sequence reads CASSSPGQGGNEAFF.

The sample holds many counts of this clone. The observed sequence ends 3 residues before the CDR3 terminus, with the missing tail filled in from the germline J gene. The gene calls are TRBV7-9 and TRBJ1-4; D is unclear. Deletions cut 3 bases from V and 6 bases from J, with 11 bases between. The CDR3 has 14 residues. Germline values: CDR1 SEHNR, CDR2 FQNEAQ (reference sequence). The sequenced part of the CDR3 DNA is TGTGCCAGCAGCTTTACTCTACAGCATGAAAAA. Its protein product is CASSFTLQHEK. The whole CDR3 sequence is CASSFTLQHEKLFF. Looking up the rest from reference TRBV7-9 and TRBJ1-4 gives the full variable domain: DTGVSQNPRHKITKRGQNVTFRCDPISEHNRLYWYRQTLGQGPEFLTYFQNEAQLEKSRLLSDRFSAERPKGSFSTLEIQRTEQGDSAMYLCASSFTLQHEKLFFGSGTQLSVL.

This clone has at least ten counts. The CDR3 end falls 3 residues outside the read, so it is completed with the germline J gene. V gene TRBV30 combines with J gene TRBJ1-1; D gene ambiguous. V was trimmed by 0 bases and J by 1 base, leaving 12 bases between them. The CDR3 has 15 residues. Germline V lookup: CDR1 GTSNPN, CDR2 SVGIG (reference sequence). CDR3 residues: CAWSVGFSGNTEAFF. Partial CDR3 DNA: TGTGCCTGGAGTGTTGGGTTCTCGGGGAACACTGAA.

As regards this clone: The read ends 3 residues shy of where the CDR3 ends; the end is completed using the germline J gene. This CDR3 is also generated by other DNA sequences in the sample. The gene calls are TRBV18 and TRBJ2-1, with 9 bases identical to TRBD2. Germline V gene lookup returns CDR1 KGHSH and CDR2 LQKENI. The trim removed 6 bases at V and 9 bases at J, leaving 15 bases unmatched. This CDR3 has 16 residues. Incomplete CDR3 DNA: TGTGCCAGCTCTACGACGGTAGCGGGAGCGCCGGGTGAG. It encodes CASSTTVAGAPGE. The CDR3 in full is CASSTTVAGAPGEQFF.

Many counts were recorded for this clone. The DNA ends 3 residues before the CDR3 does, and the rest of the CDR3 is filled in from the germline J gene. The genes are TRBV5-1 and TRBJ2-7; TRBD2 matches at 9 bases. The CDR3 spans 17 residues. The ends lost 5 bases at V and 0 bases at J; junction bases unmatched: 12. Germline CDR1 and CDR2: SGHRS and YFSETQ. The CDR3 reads CASSPYQRGAYSYEQYF. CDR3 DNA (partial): TGCGCCAGCAGTCCCTACCAGCGGGGGGCTTACTCCTACGAG.

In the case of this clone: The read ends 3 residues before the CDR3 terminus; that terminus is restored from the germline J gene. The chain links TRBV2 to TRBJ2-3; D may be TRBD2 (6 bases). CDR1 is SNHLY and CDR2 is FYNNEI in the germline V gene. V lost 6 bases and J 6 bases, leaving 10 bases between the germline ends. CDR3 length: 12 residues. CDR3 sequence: CASREGRDTQYF. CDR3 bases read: TGTGCCAGCAGGGAGGGGAGGGATACG.

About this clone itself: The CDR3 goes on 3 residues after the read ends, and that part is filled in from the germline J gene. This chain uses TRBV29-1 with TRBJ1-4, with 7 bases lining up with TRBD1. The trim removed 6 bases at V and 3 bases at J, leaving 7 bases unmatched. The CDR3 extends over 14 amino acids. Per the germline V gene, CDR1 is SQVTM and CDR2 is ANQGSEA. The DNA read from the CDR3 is TGCAGCGTCTGGGACAGTTCTGCTAATGAAAAA. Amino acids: CSVWDSSANEK. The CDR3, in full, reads CSVWDSSANEKLFF.

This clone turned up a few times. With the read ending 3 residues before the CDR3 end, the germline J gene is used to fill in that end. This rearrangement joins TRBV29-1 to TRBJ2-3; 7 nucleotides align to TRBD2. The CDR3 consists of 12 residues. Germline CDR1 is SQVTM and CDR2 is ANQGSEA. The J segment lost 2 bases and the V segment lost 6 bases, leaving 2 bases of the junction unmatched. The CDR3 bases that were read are TGCAGCGTGGGGGGGACCACAGATACG. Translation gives CSVGGTTDT. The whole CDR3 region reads CSVGGTTDTQYF.

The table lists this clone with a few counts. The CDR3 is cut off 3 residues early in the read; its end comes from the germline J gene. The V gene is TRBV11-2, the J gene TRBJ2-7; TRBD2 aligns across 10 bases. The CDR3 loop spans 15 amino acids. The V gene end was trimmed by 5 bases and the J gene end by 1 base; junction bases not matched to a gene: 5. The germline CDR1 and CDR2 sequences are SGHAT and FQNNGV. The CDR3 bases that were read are TGTGCCAGCAGCGTTTCGACTAGCGGGTCCTACGAG. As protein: CASSVSTSGSYE. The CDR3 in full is CASSVSTSGSYEQYF.

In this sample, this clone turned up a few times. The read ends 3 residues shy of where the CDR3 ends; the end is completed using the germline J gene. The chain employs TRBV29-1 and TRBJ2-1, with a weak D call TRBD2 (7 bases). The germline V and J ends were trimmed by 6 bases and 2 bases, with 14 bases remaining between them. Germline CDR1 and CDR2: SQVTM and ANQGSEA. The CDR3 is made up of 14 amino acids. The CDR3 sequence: CSVPGGSAYNEQFF. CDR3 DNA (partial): TGCAGCGTCCCGGGGGGCAGCGCCTACAATGAG.